This is a list of T cell receptor beta chains from one sample in a study of graft-versus-host responses after intestinal transplantation. No antigen has been assigned to these receptors. Profiled with immunoSEQ multiplex PCR; TCRdb holds only in-frame clones, not every one. Here the sample spans about 110,000 clones, roughly 87% being singletons. The sequences come from unstimulated CD4+ T cells sorted from spleen or lymph node cells, collected before transplant. The receptors here all came from a human donor who was the organ donor for an intestinal transplant. Both conserved end residues are trimmed from each CDR3. The order of the fields is D gene, V gene, CDR3 protein. D genes are given only for firm matches.

D: -; V: TRBV6-5; CDR3: ASSESSAGT
D: -; V: TRBV5-1; CDR3: ASSRAGEPSTDTQY
D: -; V: TRBV11-2; CDR3: ASSLDRGSNYGYT
D: -; V: TRBV29-1; CDR3: SVATGTVNYGYT
D: -; V: TRBV5-5; CDR3: ASSTRTATSGNTIY
D: -; V: TRBV28; CDR3: ASSLLNPNEKLF
D: -; V: TRBV11-1; CDR3: ASSQENYGYT
D: TRBD1; V: TRBV5-4; CDR3: ASSLGGQLAYEQY
D: -; V: TRBV6-6; CDR3: ASSYQREKLF
D: TRBD2; V: TRBV19; CDR3: ASSPSGGTNEQF
D: TRBD1; V: TRBV10-3; CDR3: AISESSDRVGKTQY
D: TRBD2; V: TRBV6-5; CDR3: ASTPLAGLVETQY
D: -; V: TRBV7-9; CDR3: ASSKQSSGANVLT
D: -; V: TRBV6-6; CDR3: ASSYSQGPYEQY
D: TRBD2; V: TRBV2; CDR3: ASSERRYSGRSYEQY
D: TRBD2; V: TRBV6-6; CDR3: ASSYYGRADTQY
D: TRBD1; V: TRBV25-1; CDR3: ASSESNRGRTPEQY
D: -; V: TRBV23-1; CDR3: ASRTGPYEQY
D: -; V: TRBV19; CDR3: ASRGPNRIENRNEKLF
D: TRBD2; V: TRBV10-2; CDR3: ASSESSGAYEQY
D: -; V: TRBV5-5; CDR3: ASSSYSGFTDTQY
D: -; V: TRBV7-9; CDR3: ASSFGGGEKLF
D: -; V: TRBV7-3; CDR3: ASSSGYSTEAF
D: -; V: TRBV5-5; CDR3: ASSLQGVPEQY
D: TRBD1; V: TRBV6-1; CDR3: ASSSGTVYTQY
D: TRBD2; V: TRBV15; CDR3: ATSRVRGSSDTQY
D: TRBD1; V: TRBV27; CDR3: ASRTGGFDEQY
D: -; V: TRBV2; CDR3: ASSRVTQPQH
D: -; V: TRBV7-2; CDR3: ASSLAGGYGYT
D: -; V: TRBV5-5; CDR3: ASSWGLTQY
D: -; V: TRBV19; CDR3: ASSINGWKGRDTQY
D: TRBD2; V: TRBV6-6; CDR3: ASSYSLATETQY
D: TRBD2; V: TRBV6-1; CDR3: ASSVSGLAMSSYNEQF
D: -; V: TRBV6-5; CDR3: ASSRARANEKLF
D: TRBD1; V: TRBV6-5; CDR3: ASSQDRDAYEQY
D: TRBD1; V: TRBV13; CDR3: ASSLTGGRQETQY
D: -; V: TRBV11-3; CDR3: ASSQNSADSPLH